What follows are 16 T cell receptor beta chains derived from one specimen sequenced in a study of blood T cell repertoires in COVID-19 (dated by TCRdb to 2020 to 2022). The protocol used for the library was the immunoSEQ multiplex PCR assay. TCRdb carries this immuneACCESS record with in-frame sequences only. Its versions omit some clonotypes, under half of them owing to an unresolved V gene in the studies checked, with the rest unexplained. The sample yields a few hundred thousand clones; approximately 89% were counted once. Of the sample, roughly 10% falls within the top ten clones. What was sequenced was peripheral blood. All receptors come from a woman between 70 and 85 years old with COVID-19, enrolled during active disease.

This sequence joins TRBV2 and TRBJ2-2, with 7 positions matching TRBD2. V shed 4 bases and J 5 bases; nucleotides not matched to a gene: 13. This CDR3 contains 17 residues. Germline V gene lookup returns CDR1 SNHLY and CDR2 FYNNEI. This CDR3 is CASSVSIAGMGTGELFF. As DNA, the CDR3 is TGTGCCAGCAGTGTATCGATAGCGGGTATGGGGACCGGGGAGCTGTTTTTT.

The V call is TRBV5-3, the J call TRBJ1-4; D call uncertain. TRBV5-3 is an open reading frame, and its role is uncertain. The CDR3 has 14 amino acids. V gave up 4 bases and J gave up 8 bases, with 15 bases separating them. The CDR3 loop is CARSRLGSSEKLFF. In nucleotides, the CDR3 is TGTGCCAGAAGCCGGCTAGGATCCTCGGAAAAACTGTTTTTT.

CDR3 sequence: CASSLAPGRYSNQPQHF. The CDR3 nucleotides are TGTGCCAGCAGCTTAGCGCCCGGGAGGTATAGCAATCAGCCCCAGCATTTT. The chain combines TRBV7-6 with TRBJ1-5; D gene uncertain. V lost 0 bases, J lost 0 bases, and 12 bases lay in between. This CDR3 comprises 17 residues. Germline assignment: CDR1 SGHVS and CDR2 FNYEAQ.

The chain links TRBV7-9 to TRBJ1-5; TRBD1 is a possible D gene (5 bases). This CDR3 is built from 14 residues. The germline gives CDR1 SEHNR, CDR2 FQNEAQ (reference sequence). V was trimmed by 7 bases and J by 2 bases, leaving 12 bases between them. DNA for the CDR3: TGTGCCAGCACCCGGGGGGAGGGCAATCAGCCCCAGCATTTT. It is translated as CASTRGEGNQPQHF.

This chain joins TRBV6-5 and TRBJ2-7, with D perhaps matching TRBD2 (5 bases). The CDR3 has 13 amino acids. CDR1 is MNHEY and CDR2 is SVGAGI in the germline V gene. Trimming removed 6 bases at V and 2 bases at J, with 11 bases between. CDR3 region: CASRNDGAYEQYF. In DNA form, the CDR3 reads TGTGCCAGCAGAAACGACGGGGCCTACGAGCAGTACTTC.

The chain carries TRBV4-2 and TRBJ2-1; 8 nucleotides align to TRBD2. V lost 1 base and J lost 4; bases outside the gene matches: 9. Germline assignment: CDR1 LGHNA and CDR2 YNFKEQ. The CDR3 has 17 amino acids. The CDR3 nucleotides are TGTGCCAGCAGCCAAGTTTTAAGCGGGAGCCTTTACAATGAGCAGTTCTTC. This sequence encodes CASSQVLSGSLYNEQFF.

The chain joins TRBV27 to TRBJ1-2; D perhaps matches TRBD1 (5 bases). V lost 2 bases to trimming and J lost 6 bases, with 13 bases between them. Germline lookup yields CDR1 MNHEY and CDR2 SMNVEV (reference sequence). The CDR3 consists of 14 residues. The CDR3 reads CASSLGRGVNGYTF. The CDR3 DNA is TGTGCCAGCAGTTTAGGACGGGGGGTAAATGGCTACACCTTC.

The chain uses TRBV12-3 or TRBV12-4 and TRBJ1-2; TRBD1 agrees at 8 bases. The CDR3 loop spans 12 amino acids. Trimming removed 10 bases from V and 5 bases from J; junction bases left unmatched: 6. CDR3 region: CATPGGNYGYTF. The DNA for the CDR3 is TGTGCCACACCAGGGGGCAATTATGGCTACACCTTC.

The V call is TRBV6-5, the J call TRBJ2-1; 11 nucleotides line up with TRBD2. V lost 9 bases and J lost 5; bases outside the gene matches: 3. In germline, CDR1 is MNHEY, CDR2 SVGAGI. The CDR3 runs to 13 residues. The CDR3 loop reads CASRGLADNEQFF. DNA for the CDR3: TGTGCCAGTCGGGGACTAGCGGACAATGAGCAGTTCTTC.

This sequence joins TRBV28 and TRBJ1-5; 9 bases fit TRBD1. The CDR3 runs to 15 residues. V lost 8 bases, J lost 4 bases, and 9 bases stayed unmatched. Germline lookup yields CDR1 MDHEN and CDR2 SYDVKM. The CDR3 nucleotides read TGTGCCAGCCGATCGGACAGGGGCTTTAATCAGCCCCAGCATTTT. Protein sequence: CASRSDRGFNQPQHF.

The chain has TRBV27 and TRBJ1-5; 7 nucleotides align to TRBD1. The V and J ends lost 5 bases and 7 bases, in that order; junction bases with no gene match: 14. CDR3 length equals 16 residues. Looked up from germline, CDR1 is MNHEY and CDR2 is SMNVEV (reference sequence). CDR3 region: CASSPRITGVGQPQHF. In DNA, the CDR3 is TGTGCCAGCAGTCCCAGAATCACAGGGGTGGGACAGCCCCAGCATTTT.

This clone was picked up a small number of times. The rearrangement links TRBV19 to TRBJ2-5; possibly TRBD2 for D (6 bases). V shed 3 bases and J shed 5 bases, with 10 bases lying between them. The CDR3 totals 13 residues. Looked up from germline, CDR1 is LNHDA and CDR2 is SQIVND (reference sequence). CDR3: CASSISGAETQYF. Written as DNA, the CDR3 is TGTGCCAGTAGTATTTCGGGAGCGGAGACCCAGTACTTC.

J is TRBJ2-7 and V is TRBV11-3, with no clear D. The CDR3 contains 11 residues. Germline loops: CDR1 SGHNT, CDR2 YENEEA. V was pared by 2 bases and J by 5 bases, with 4 bases between. The chain's CDR3 is CASSLQDEQYF. In DNA form, the CDR3 reads TGTGCCAGCAGCTTACAGGACGAGCAGTACTTC.

V and J are TRBV3-1 (or the pseudogene TRBV3-2) and TRBJ2-7, with 11 bases aligning to TRBD2. The CDR3 runs to 15 residues. The germline CDR1 and CDR2 sequences are LGHDT and YNNKEL (reference sequence). With 5 bases clipped from V and 3 bases from J, the junction kept 6 bases outside the gene matches. CDR3 protein: CASSGRLAGFYEQYF. The DNA of the CDR3 is TGTGCCAGCAGCGGGCGACTAGCGGGATTCTACGAGCAGTACTTC.

The chain employs TRBV11-1 and TRBJ2-7; possibly TRBD1 for D (6 bases). Germline CDR1 is SGHAT and CDR2 is FQDESV (reference sequence). The CDR3 sequence is 14 residues long. Trimming took 5 bases from V and 0 from J, leaving 11 bases between them. The CDR3 nucleotides read TGTGCCAGCAGCACCTCGGGACACTCCTACGAGCAGTACTTC. This sequence encodes CASSTSGHSYEQYF.

The V and J genes are TRBV11-2 and TRBJ1-3, with 7 positions matching TRBD1. The ends lost 5 bases at V and 0 bases at J; junction bases unmatched: 7. This CDR3 region has 16 residues. Germline lookup yields CDR1 SGHAT and CDR2 FQNNGV. CDR3 sequence: CASSTGQVFSGNTIYF. Written as DNA, the CDR3 is TGTGCCAGCAGCACCGGACAGGTGTTCTCTGGAAACACCATATATTTT.